The TCR beta chain described here comes from a study of cytomegalovirus exposure and HLA in healthy donors. PCR used 60 Vbeta primers and 13 Jbeta primers. The table came from immunoSEQ multiplex PCR; TCRdb's copy has only in-frame clones and leaves some out. The sample carries approximately 170,000 clones, about three quarters recorded once. CDR3 length: 19 residues. Unmatched junction bases numbered 17, after V lost 1 base and J lost 2 bases. The germline CDR1 and CDR2 sequences are SGHAT and FQNNGV. The receptor was isolated from a woman aged 40 to 55 in good health and CMV-seropositive. The specimen was PBMCs. The V and J genes are TRBV11-2 and TRBJ2-7, with 7 nucleotides matching TRBD1. CDR3 bases: TGTGCCAGCAGCTTAGGGGTCCTGAAAGTCTCGGGACAGCCCTACGAGCAGTACTTC. This gives the protein CASSLGVLKVSGQPYEQYF.